Below, 17 T cell receptor beta chains from the same sample are listed, as sequenced in a study of cytomegalovirus exposure and HLA in healthy donors. It was with 60 Vbeta and 13 Jbeta primers that the PCR ran. Profiling relied on immunoSEQ multiplex PCR, and the TCRdb table lists in-frame clones only, not all of them. The sample table sets out approximately 120,000 clones. The specimen sequenced was PBMCs. All receptors come from a woman aged 60-75 years in good health and CMV-seronegative.

This chain connects TRBV28 to TRBJ2-3, with a tentative D call TRBD2 (6 bases). This CDR3 contains 13 residues. Germline loops: CDR1 MDHEN, CDR2 SYDVKM. The V gene lost 7 bases and the J gene lost 1 base, with 9 bases spanning the gap. CDR3 coding DNA: TGTGCCAGCACCTCTAGCGGCACAGATACGCAGTATTTT. This encodes CASTSSGTDTQYF. The full variable domain, in which reference TRBV28 and TRBJ2-3 provide the parts outside the CDR3, is DVKVTQSSRYLVKRTGEKVFLECVQDMDHENMFWYRQDPGLGLRLIYFSYDVKMKEKGDIPEGYSVSREKKERFSLILESASTNQTSMYLCASTSSGTDTQYFGPGTRLTVL.

The chain recombines TRBV18 with TRBJ2-7, with 7 bases aligning to TRBD1. Germline trimming cut 1 base from V and 1 base from J; bases unmatched to any gene: 4. There are 15 residues in the CDR3. Germline assignment: CDR1 KGHSH and CDR2 LQKENI. CDR3 bases: TGTGCCAGCTCACCACTAGGGGACAGATCCTACGAGCAGTACTTC. This codes for CASSPLGDRSYEQYF. Complete variable domain (other parts from reference TRBV18 and TRBJ2-7): NAGVMQNPRHLVRRRGQEARLRCSPMKGHSHVYWYRQLPEEGLKFMVYLQKENIIDESGMPKERFSAEFPKEGPSILRIQQVVRGDSAAYFCASSPLGDRSYEQYFGPGTRLTVT.

The V call is TRBV29-1, the J call TRBJ2-3; possibly TRBD1 for D (5 bases). The CDR3 runs 14 residues. The germline V and J ends were trimmed by 4 bases and 0 bases, with 11 bases remaining between them. In germline, CDR1 is SQVTM, CDR2 ANQGSEA. CDR3 amino acids: CSVAPGHSTDTQYF. The CDR3 DNA reads TGCAGCGTTGCGCCAGGACATAGCACAGATACGCAGTATTTT.

V gene TRBV6-1 combines with J gene TRBJ2-2; no clear D gene. Germline assignment: CDR1 MNHNS and CDR2 SASEGT. V was pared by 4 bases and J by 6 bases, with 15 bases between. This CDR3 has 15 residues. The CDR3 DNA reads as TGTGCCAGCAGTGCGCAACCCTCAACATCCGGGGAGCTGTTTTTT. Amino acids: CASSAQPSTSGELFF.

The chain carries TRBV28 and TRBJ2-5; 7 nucleotides agree with TRBD1. Per germline, CDR1 MDHEN and CDR2 SYDVKM. V was clipped by 5 bases and J by 4 bases; unmatched bases: 7. The CDR3 is 14 amino acids. The CDR3 nucleotides are TGTGCCAGCAGTCTACAGGGGTCGAGAGAGACCCAGTACTTC. Residues: CASSLQGSRETQYF.

The CDR3 here is CASSQRLAGRETQYF. As DNA, the CDR3 is TGTGCCAGCAGCCAGAGACTAGCGGGGCGGGAGACCCAGTACTTC. The chain links TRBV5-4 to TRBJ2-7; 11 bases line up with TRBD2. TRBJ2-5 explains the end of the DNA better; the J call may be wrong. The CDR3 is 15 residues long. CDR1 SGHNT and CDR2 YYREEE come from the germline V gene (reference sequence).

The V gene is TRBV2, the J gene TRBJ1-5; D might be TRBD1 (6 bases). Germline V gene sequence: CDR1 SNHLY, CDR2 FYNNEI. The CDR3 sequence is 16 residues long. V was pared by 6 bases and J by 3 bases, with 18 bases between. The CDR3 DNA sequence: TGTGCCAGCAGGGGAAGGTTCAGACAGGTCAATCAGCCCCAGCATTTT. It encodes CASRGRFRQVNQPQHF.

The V call is TRBV2, the J call TRBJ1-6; D might be TRBD1 (6 bases). The V gene's germline CDR1 is SNHLY and CDR2 FYNNEI. The CDR3 extends over 17 amino acids. Between the trimmed V and J ends, which lost 2 bases and 0 bases, there was a span of 11 bases. In DNA, the CDR3 is TGTGCCAGCAGTGAAAGAGGACAGAGCTCCTATAATTCACCCCTCCACTTT. This encodes CASSERGQSSYNSPLHF.

J is TRBJ2-7 and V is TRBV6-1; no clear D. The CDR3 has 12 amino acids. The germline V and J ends were trimmed by 4 bases and 0 bases, with 4 bases remaining between them. The V gene's germline CDR1 is MNHNS and CDR2 SASEGT. CDR3 amino acids: CASSVYSYEQYF. The CDR3 DNA sequence: TGTGCCAGCAGTGTATACTCCTACGAGCAGTACTTC.

CDR3 in amino acids: CASTTQGEGEQYF. DNA for the CDR3: TGTGCCAGCACCACCCAGGGTGAAGGAGAGCAGTACTTC. The V gene is TRBV2, the J gene TRBJ2-7; D perhaps matches TRBD1 (5 bases). The germline V gene has CDR1 SNHLY and CDR2 FYNNEI. V lost 7 bases and J 7 bases, leaving 17 bases between the germline ends. The CDR3 runs to 13 residues.

The chain couples TRBV27 to TRBJ1-6; the match to TRBD1 covers 9 bases. This CDR3 contains 15 residues. Per germline, CDR1 MNHEY and CDR2 SMNVEV (reference sequence). V trimming: 6 bases; J trimming: 6 bases; junction bases outside the gene matches: 6. The CDR3 nucleotides read TGTGCCAGCAGGCCTCCGGGACAGGGTAATTCACCCCTCCACTTT. Translating gives CASRPPGQGNSPLHF.

The V call is TRBV6-5, the J call TRBJ1-6; D is uncertain. CDR1 and CDR2 (germline): MNHEY, SVGAGI. The V end lost 0 bases, the J end lost 9 bases, and 15 bases lay between the germline ends. The CDR3 spans 16 residues. In DNA form, the CDR3 reads TGTGCCAGCAGTTACTCTTTTGGCCGACTGGCTTCACCCCTCCACTTT. Its protein is CASSYSFGRLASPLHF.

The rearrangement links TRBV5-1 to TRBJ2-2, with D unresolved. The CDR3 length is 16 residues. CDR1 is SGHRS, CDR2 YFSETQ, per germline. Trimming cost V 0 bases and J 2 bases, with 11 bases left between them. CDR3 region: CASSLVDTRNTGELFF. The CDR3 DNA is TGCGCCAGCAGCTTGGTTGACACAAGAAACACCGGGGAGCTGTTTTTT.

The rearrangement links TRBV28 to TRBJ1-1; 8 bases fit TRBD1. Unmatched junction bases numbered 6, after V lost 5 bases and J lost 4 bases. Per germline, CDR1 MDHEN and CDR2 SYDVKM. The CDR3 runs 14 residues. The CDR3 coding sequence is TGTGCCAGCAGTACAGGGGGAGTGGGCACTGAAGCTTTCTTT. Protein sequence: CASSTGGVGTEAFF.

This chain uses TRBV6-5 with TRBJ2-7; 11 nucleotides line up with TRBD1. Germline-derived CDR1 and CDR2 are MNHEY and SVGAGI. With V trimmed by 7 bases and J by 4 bases, 6 bases remained unmatched. The CDR3 loop spans 14 amino acids. This CDR3 reads CASKTGTGGYEQYF. The CDR3 nucleotides read TGTGCCAGCAAAACCGGGACAGGGGGTTACGAGCAGTACTTC.

The chain couples TRBV7-8 to TRBJ1-1; D remains ambiguous. V dropped 1 base and J dropped 1 base, with 13 bases sitting between them. Looked up from germline, CDR1 is SGHVS and CDR2 is FQNEAQ. This CDR3 region has 16 residues. The chain's CDR3 is CASSLGPAGWNTEAFF. CDR3 in DNA: TGTGCCAGCAGCTTAGGTCCGGCGGGTTGGAACACTGAAGCTTTCTTT.

The chain uses TRBV6-5 and TRBJ2-1; D perhaps matches TRBD2 (7 bases). V was pared by 8 bases and J by 9 bases, with 11 bases between. The CDR3 extends over 11 amino acids. Germline CDR1 and CDR2: MNHEY and SVGAGI. CDR3 nucleotide sequence: TGTGCCAGCCGTAGGGGGGGTGAGCAGTTCTTC. Its translation is CASRRGGEQFF.